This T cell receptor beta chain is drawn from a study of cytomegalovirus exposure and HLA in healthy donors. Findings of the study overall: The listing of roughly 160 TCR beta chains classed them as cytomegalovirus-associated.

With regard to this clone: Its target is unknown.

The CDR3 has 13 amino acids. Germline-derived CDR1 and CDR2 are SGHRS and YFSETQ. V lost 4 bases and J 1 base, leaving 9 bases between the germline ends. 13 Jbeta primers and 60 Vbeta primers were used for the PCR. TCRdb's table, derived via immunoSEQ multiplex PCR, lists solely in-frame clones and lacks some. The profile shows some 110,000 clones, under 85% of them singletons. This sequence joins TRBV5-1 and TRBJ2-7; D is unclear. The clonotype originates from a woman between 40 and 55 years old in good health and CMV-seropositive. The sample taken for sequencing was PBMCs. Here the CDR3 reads CASSLTDSYEQYF. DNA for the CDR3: TGCGCCAGCAGCCTTACTGATTCCTACGAGCAGTACTTC.